This TCR beta chain derives from a study of shared clonotypes between healthy human individuals (dated by TCRdb to about 2020). For the study in its entirety: The cohort comprised a couple of women and a few men aged 18 to 49 years. For each donor, CD4 naive and CD4 memory were each run on three plates, CD8 naive on two plates, and CD8 memory on one plate. To increase sequencing depth and limit assay-specific biases, TCR repertoire library preparation and sequencing were carried out by different laboratories using diverse techniques. Each donor's leukapheresis produced roughly between roughly 0.85 and 9.5 billion PBMCs. To estimate repertoire size and how much clonotypes are shared between individuals, the study performed deep sequencing of blood TCR repertoires from a few healthy adults.

Points on this clone: The specificity of this receptor is unknown. Nothing much larger sits one base from this clone, and base qualities are not available. Additional DNA sequences in this sample encode the identical CDR3.

The investigation overall reported the following: Even with the large sequencing depth, rarefaction of the sorted-subset datasets indicated that sequencing was incomplete. Naive subsets generally had larger estimated clonotype richness than memory subsets. Compared with non-shared clonotypes, the clonotypes found in all four sorted-subset donors had higher generation probabilities. Because the study included a small number of donors, the genetic and exposure-history diversity represented was limited. Roughly 5% of naive CD4, around 3.6% of naive CD8, roughly 2.5% of memory CD4, and approximately 0.4% of memory CD8 clonotypes were shared across a handful of donors. Sampling was restricted to blood, and TCR repertoires in tissue are likely to differ from TCR repertoires in blood. Pairwise subsampling indicated that sequencing depth was expected to affect the degree of clonotype sharing among donors.

Using the deep immunoSEQ assay, multiplex PCR amplified TCR CDR3 regions from genomic DNA. Extracted genomic DNA from each cell subset was distributed evenly across all wells of several immunoSEQ 96-well plates, and each plate was treated as a replicate. For sorted subsets, approximately 200 ng of genomic DNA, equivalent to 25,000 to 35,000 T cell genomes, went into each replicate PCR. Purified libraries were quantified with a Qubit 3.0 fluorometer, sized on a Bioanalyzer 2100, and re-quantified with the KAPA Library Quantification kit. A separate single-read 150-cycle Illumina NextSeq 550 flow cell was used to sequence each immunoSEQ 96-well plate. In the paper's pipeline: The immunoSEQ output contained only junctional sequences without quality scores, so filtering could not match that applied to full-length reads. To assign V/J genes and CDR3, sequences were annotated against IMGT germline references using PyIR, a Python wrapper for IgBLAST v1.9. Any read was removed if the V/J assignment was weak (E-value above 1e-6), the CDR3 was missing, or the read contained stop codons, out-of-frame junctions, or ambiguous translated residues. V3J clonotypes were defined by identical inferred V gene, J gene, and CDR3 amino acid sequence. Percentage overlap between repertoires was computed as shared unique clonotypes divided by the size of the smaller repertoire. Three approaches were used to assess repertoire richness: RTK rarefaction, the Chao1 estimator, and Recon v2.1 estimates of unobserved clonotypes. Generation probabilities were computed with OLGA for all TCRbeta clonotypes obtained by the gDNA method from several donors. Not all clones reach the TCRdb copy of this immuneACCESS table, which keeps in-frame sequences only. Checked studies attribute under half of the gap to unresolved V genes and leave the rest unexplained. D and trimming come from the DNA, and the V and J calls and clone size come from that table. The sample includes 2 million to 2.5 million clones, with 93% observed a single time. Of the sample, around 0.4% falls within the top ten clones.

Reading the germline V gene gives CDR1 SGHTA and CDR2 FQGTGA. The CDR3 covers 13 residues, taking in both the cysteine and the phenylalanine. The read is trimmed to its CDR3 DNA, 39 bases read in frame from base 1. V is reduced by 3 bases and J by 2 bases, leaving a spacing of 7 bases between them. The donors were healthy, HIV-negative adults who had no recently reported acute infections or vaccinations. Every donor was a Caucasian adult residing in Nashville, Tennessee, USA. CD4+ T cells were enriched by magnetic negative selection; naive cells were then positively selected on CD45RA, and the negative fraction formed the memory subset. Blood was collected by leukapheresis, and PBMCs were isolated by Ficoll-Histopaque density gradient centrifugation and then cryopreserved in liquid nitrogen vapor phase. Purity and quantity of every magnetically sorted T cell population were checked by analytical flow cytometry. Genomic DNA was isolated from each sorted fraction and quantified by UV absorbance on a Nanodrop 2000c.

This TCR derives from a man aged 18 to 30 in good health. Some clones in this sample may be carry-over from other donors' samples. The sequenced material came from naive CD4+ T cells from PBMCs. In the paper's terms, the cell subset or site label means: CD45RA+ positively selected. The V and J segments used are TRBV7-3 and TRBJ2-5; the D gene is unclear. The CDR3: CASSFTPQETQYF. In nucleotide form, the sequence is TGTGCCAGCAGCTTTACCCCACAAGAGACCCAGTACTTC. This CDR3, with the reference TRBV7-3 and TRBJ2-5 proteins standing in past its ends, gives the full variable domain GAGVSQTPSNKVTEKGKYVELRCDPISGHTALYWYRQSLGQGPEFLIYFQGTGAADDSGLPNDRFFAVRPEGSVSTLKIQRTERGDSAVYLCASSFTPQETQYFGPGTRLLVL.